This TCR beta chain was captured by sequencing in a study of cytomegalovirus exposure and HLA in healthy donors. Study observations and caveats: Researchers reported that three CMV-associated chains were confirmed in vitro as CMV antigen-specific.

Primers for the PCR totalled 60 Vbeta and 13 Jbeta. Libraries were prepared by immunoSEQ multiplex PCR; TCRdb keeps only in-frame clonotypes and omits some of them. Here the sample table reports around 70,000 clones. Healthy individuals who donated bone marrow served as the donors. Of note for this clone: Its antigen is unidentified.

Germline V lookup: CDR1 MNHNY, CDR2 SVGAGI (reference sequence). V was clipped by 5 bases and J by 3 bases, with 10 bases between them. This CDR3 has 13 residues. The sample was PBMCs. This TCR was sampled from a woman between 40 and 55 years old in good health and CMV-seropositive. The chain links TRBV6-6 to TRBJ2-5; unclear D gene. CDR3 sequence (DNA): TGTGCCAGCAGTCCCTCCGCAGAAGAGACCCAGTACTTC. It yields the protein CASSPSAEETQYF.